This paragraph reports one T cell receptor beta chain. These data are taken from a study of shared clonotypes between healthy human individuals. CDR1 and CDR2 (germline): SQVTM, ANQGSEA. The J segment lost 4 bases and the V segment lost 2 bases, leaving 13 bases of the junction unmatched. The CDR3 contains 18 residues. Positive CCR7 selection of CD45RO-negative cells yielded the naive CD8 cells, and terminally differentiated effector memory CD45RA+ cells were excluded. Profiled with immunoSEQ multiplex PCR; TCRdb holds only in-frame clones, not every one. Found here are about 2.1 million clones, about 92% of them singletons; the top ten hold 1.5% to 2%.

The receptor comes from a man aged 18 to 30 in good health. Some clones in this sample may be carry-over from other donors' samples. The chain links TRBV29-1 to TRBJ2-3, with 12 positions matching TRBD2. The source material was naive CD8+ T cells from PBMCs. The chain's CDR3 is CSVESILLAGGPPDTQYF. In DNA, the CDR3 is TGCAGCGTTGAATCTATCCTTCTAGCGGGAGGGCCCCCAGATACGCAGTATTTT.